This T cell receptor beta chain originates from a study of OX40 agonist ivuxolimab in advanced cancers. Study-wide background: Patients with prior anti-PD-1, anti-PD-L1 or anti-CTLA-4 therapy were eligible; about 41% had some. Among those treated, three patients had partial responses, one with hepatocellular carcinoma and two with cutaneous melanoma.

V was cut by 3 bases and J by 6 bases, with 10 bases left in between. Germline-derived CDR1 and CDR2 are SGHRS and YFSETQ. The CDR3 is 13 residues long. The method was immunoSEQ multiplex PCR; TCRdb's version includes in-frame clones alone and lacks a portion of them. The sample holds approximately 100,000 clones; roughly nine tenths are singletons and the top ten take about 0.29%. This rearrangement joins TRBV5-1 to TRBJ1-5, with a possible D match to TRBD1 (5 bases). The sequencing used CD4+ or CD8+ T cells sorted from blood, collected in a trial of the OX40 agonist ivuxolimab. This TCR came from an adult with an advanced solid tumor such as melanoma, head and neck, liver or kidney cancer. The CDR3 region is CASSSDGGQPQHF. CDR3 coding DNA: TGCGCCAGCAGCTCCGACGGGGGTCAGCCCCAGCATTTT. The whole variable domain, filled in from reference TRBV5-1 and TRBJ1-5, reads KAGVTQTPRYLIKTRGQQVTLSCSPISGHRSVSWYQQTPGQGLQFLFEYFSETQRNKGNFPGRFSGRQFSNSRSEMNVSTLELGDSALYLCASSSDGGQPQHFGDGTRLSIL.